Only one count was recorded for the clone carrying this TCR beta chain. Its antigen is undetermined. V lost 3 bases and J lost 5; bases outside the gene matches: 11. This CDR3 has 16 residues. Germline V gene data show CDR1 as MGHRA and CDR2 as YSYEKL. The data were obtained in a study of vaccination effects on CD4 cells after COVID-19. Study information: Sample collection from a couple of convalescent patients occurred 16 days and one week before vaccination.

Produced via immunoSEQ multiplex PCR; TCRdb's table is partial and in-frame only. The sample includes approximately 40,000 clones, 73% of them seen just once. With the ViraFEST assay, the study expanded antigen-specific CD4+ T cells using viral peptide pools, then sequenced them. An approximately 10-day culture period preceded the isolation of CD4+ T cells. PCR confirmed that the person was infected with SARS-CoV-2 between March and December 2020. Every well housed 2.1 million or so PBMC, which grew in culture alongside around 9.9 IU/ml IL-2 and approximately 10 ug/ml peptides. The receptor comes from a human donor who had a prior SARS-CoV-2 infection. Sequencing used CD4+ T cells from PBMCs cultured with a peptide pool, obtained before COVID-19 vaccination. The V and J genes are TRBV4-1 and TRBJ1-2; TRBD1 matches 8 bases. CDR3 protein: CASSHPLVDRGYGYTF. In DNA, the CDR3 is TGCGCCAGCAGCCATCCATTGGTAGACAGGGGATATGGCTACACCTTC.